This T cell receptor (beta chain) originates from a study of T cell changes during pregnancy in multiple sclerosis. Germline CDR1 LNHDA, CDR2 SQIVND (reference sequence). Trimming shortened V by 11 bases and J by 1 base, and 11 bases separated the two germline ends. The length of the CDR3 is 12 residues. The method was immunoSEQ multiplex PCR; TCRdb's version includes in-frame clones alone and lacks a portion of them. The sample yields just over 30,000 clones, about 89% seen once. The clonotype was recovered from a female donor with multiple sclerosis, enrolled in a pregnancy study. The rearrangement uses TRBV19 and TRBJ1-1; a weak D match, TRBD1 (6 bases). The sequences come from CD8+ T cells from peripheral blood mononuclear cells, collected in the second trimester of pregnancy. In DNA, the CDR3 is TGTGCCGCAAAGACAGGGAACACTGAAGCTTTCTTT. It codes for CAAKTGNTEAFF. Looking up the rest from reference TRBV19 and TRBJ1-1 gives the full variable domain: DGGITQSPKYLFRKEGQNVTLSCEQNLNHDAMYWYRQDPGQGLRLIYYSQIVNDFQKGDIAEGYSVSREKKESFPLTVTSAQKNPTAFYLCAAKTGNTEAFFGQGTRLTVV.